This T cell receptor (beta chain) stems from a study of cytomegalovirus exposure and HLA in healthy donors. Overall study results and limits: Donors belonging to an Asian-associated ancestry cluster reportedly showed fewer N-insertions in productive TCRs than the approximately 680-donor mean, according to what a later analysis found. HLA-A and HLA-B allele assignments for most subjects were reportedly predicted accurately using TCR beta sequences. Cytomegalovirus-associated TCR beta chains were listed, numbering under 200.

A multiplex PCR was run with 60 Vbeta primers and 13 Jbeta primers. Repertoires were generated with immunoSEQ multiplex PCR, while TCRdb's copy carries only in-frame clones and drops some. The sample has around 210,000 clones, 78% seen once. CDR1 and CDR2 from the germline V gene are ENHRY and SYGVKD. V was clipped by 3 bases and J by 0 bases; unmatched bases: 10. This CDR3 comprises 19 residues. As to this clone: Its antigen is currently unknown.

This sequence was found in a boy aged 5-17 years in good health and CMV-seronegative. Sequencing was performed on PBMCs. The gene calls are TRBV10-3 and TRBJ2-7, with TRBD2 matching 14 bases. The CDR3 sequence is CAISDLPGLAGVNSYEQYF. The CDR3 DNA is TGTGCCATCAGTGACCTCCCGGGACTAGCGGGGGTTAACTCCTACGAGCAGTACTTC.